This TCR beta chain was identified during a study of blood T cell repertoires in COVID-19 (dated by TCRdb to 2020 to 2021). About the full investigation: Collaborator samples came from the United States, Italy and Spain and covered acute and convalescent phases of COVID-19. The material from the prospective study consisted of cDNA or gDNA derived from T cells, B-cell-depleted T cells, or PBMCs. The dataset comprised deeply sampled blood TCRbeta repertoires from subjects exposed to, actively infected with, or recovered from COVID-19. The repertoires were released in a freely available public database intended as a resource for research on the immune response to SARS-CoV-2. Samples came from the ongoing ImmuneRACE study (first 160 participants) plus 1,254 subjects from 6 global collaborators. Sample metadata almost always included a de-identified subject ID, COVID-19 status, age in years and sex. Where HLA class I and class II types were available, the types were taken from metadata supplied by the sample provider, not from assay-based typing. The study at large found these results: The quantity of clinical and demographic metadata differed by source and by participant and was supplied without curation.

Relative to germline, V is missing 0 bases and J is missing 8 bases, with 2 bases of the junction outside any gene match. CDR1 and CDR2, looked up from the germline V gene, are SGHRS and YFSETQ. Including cysteine and phenylalanine, the CDR3 has 14 amino acids. Only CDR3 DNA is held: 42 bases, read in frame from base 1. TCRbeta CDR3 regions were amplified from genomic DNA using the immunoSEQ Assay, a bias-controlled multiplex PCR. In the original analysis: The number of nucleated cells in each sample was estimated from the amplification of reference gene primers within the assay. To quantify the absolute abundance of each unique TCRbeta CDR3 rearrangement, sequence reads were collapsed and filtered. For each sample, productive Simpson clonality was calculated as the square root of Simpson's diversity index across productive rearrangements. The table was pulled from immuneACCESS by TCRdb, which kept in-frame rearrangements only. Such tables lose some clones; where checked, under half of the loss comes from unresolved V genes, and the rest has no known cause. D and trimming were read from the DNA, whereas the V and J calls and clone size are those reported in that table. This sample comprises about 28,000 clones, about two thirds of them detected only once. The ten largest clones add up to roughly 20% of the sample.

Each collaborating institution followed its own protocols to collect whole blood in K2EDTA tubes. For TCRbeta analysis, collaborators shipped samples as frozen whole blood, isolated PBMCs, or DNA extracted from either of those sample types. Of note for this clone: Its antigen is unknown. Within one base of it there is no much larger clone, and no base qualities were kept.

This clonotype was sampled from a boy aged 2 to 10 with active or convalescent COVID-19. The chain employs TRBV5-1 and TRBJ2-1; the central 10 bases match TRBD1. The sequenced material came from peripheral blood. The CDR3 protein sequence reads: CASSLGDRGDEQFF. The nucleotides are TGCGCCAGCAGCTTGGGGGACAGGGGCGATGAGCAGTTCTTC.